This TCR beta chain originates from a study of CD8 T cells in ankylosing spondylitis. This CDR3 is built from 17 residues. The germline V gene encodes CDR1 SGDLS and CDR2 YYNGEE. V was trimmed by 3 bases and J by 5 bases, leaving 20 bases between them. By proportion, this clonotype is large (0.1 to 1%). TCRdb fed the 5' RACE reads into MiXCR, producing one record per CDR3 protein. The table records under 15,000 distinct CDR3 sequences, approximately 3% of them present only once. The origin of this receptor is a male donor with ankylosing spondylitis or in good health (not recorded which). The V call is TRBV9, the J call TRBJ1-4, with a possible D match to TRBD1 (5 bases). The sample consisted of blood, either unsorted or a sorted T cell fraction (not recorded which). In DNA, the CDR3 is TGTGCCAGCAGCGAGGGCCTGATAGGGGCCCGAAATGAAAAACTGTTTTTT. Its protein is CASSEGLIGARNEKLFF.